This TCR beta chain came from a study of cytomegalovirus exposure and HLA in healthy donors. Study outcomes and limitations: Testing in vitro showed a few CMV-associated chains specific for CMV antigens. For most TCR beta V segments, an earlier analysis put the productive rate at about 87% or about 30% of the time.

This CDR3 has 13 amino acids. V lost 11 bases and J 0 bases, leaving 13 bases between the germline ends. Germline V gene sequence: CDR1 SGHTA, CDR2 FQGNSA. PCR was performed using 60 Vbeta and 13 Jbeta primers. The data were produced by immunoSEQ multiplex PCR, yet TCRdb's version contains in-frame clones alone and is incomplete. The table records more than 100,000 clones, 82% of them present only once. To note about this clone: The antigen is not known.

The rearrangement uses TRBV7-2 and TRBJ1-1; D unclear. The sequencing input was PBMCs. This clonotype was obtained from a woman aged 45-59 years in good health and CMV-seropositive. CDR3 residues: CAESEDMNTEAFF. CDR3 sequence (DNA): TGTGCCGAGTCCGAGGATATGAACACTGAAGCTTTCTTT.